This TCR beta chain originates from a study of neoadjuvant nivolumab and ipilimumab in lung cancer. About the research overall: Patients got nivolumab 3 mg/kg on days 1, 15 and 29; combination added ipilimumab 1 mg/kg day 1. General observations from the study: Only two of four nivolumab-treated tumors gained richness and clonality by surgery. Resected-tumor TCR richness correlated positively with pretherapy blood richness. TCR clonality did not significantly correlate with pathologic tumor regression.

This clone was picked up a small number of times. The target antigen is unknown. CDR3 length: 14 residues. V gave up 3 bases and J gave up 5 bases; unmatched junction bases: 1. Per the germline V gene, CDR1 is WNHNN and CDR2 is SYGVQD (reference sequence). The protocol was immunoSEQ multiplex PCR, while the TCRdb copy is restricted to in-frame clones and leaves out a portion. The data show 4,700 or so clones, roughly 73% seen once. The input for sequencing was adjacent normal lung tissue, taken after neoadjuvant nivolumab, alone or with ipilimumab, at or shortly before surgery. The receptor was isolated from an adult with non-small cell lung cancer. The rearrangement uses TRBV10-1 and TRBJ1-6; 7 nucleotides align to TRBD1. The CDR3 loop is CASSEQGNNSPLHF. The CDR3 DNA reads TGCGCCAGCAGTGAACAGGGGAATAATTCACCCCTCCACTTT.